The clone carrying this TCR beta chain was observed once. The antigen is unknown. In the study's own analysis: ImmunoSEQ only sent back junction sequences with no quality scores, so filtering was done differently. Data came from immunoSEQ multiplex PCR; TCRdb stores just in-frame clones and leaves some out. V and J calls and clone size come straight from that table; D and trimming were deduced from the DNA. The table lists around 1.9 million clones, just over 90% of them singletons. From germline, CDR1 is MDHEN and CDR2 SYDVKM. CDR3 size: 13 residues. Trimming took 5 bases from V and 5 from J, leaving 12 bases between them. Naivety among CD8 cells was defined by CD45RO negativity and positive CCR7 selection, thereby excluding terminally differentiated effector memory CD45RA+ cells. This record comes from a study of shared clonotypes between healthy human individuals. Overall study results and limits: Clonotypes that were shared across four donors made up approximately 5% of naive CD4 clonotypes. Relative to clonotypes present in all four donors, those not shared had lower generation probabilities.

The sequenced sample was naive CD8+ T cells from PBMCs. The chain uses TRBV28 and TRBJ2-5, with D unresolved. The TCR sequence derives from a man younger than 35 in good health. Some clones in this sample may be carry-over from other donors' samples. The CDR3 DNA reads TGTGCCAGCAGTCTAACCACATCGGAGACCCAGTACTTC. Protein sequence: CASSLTTSETQYF.